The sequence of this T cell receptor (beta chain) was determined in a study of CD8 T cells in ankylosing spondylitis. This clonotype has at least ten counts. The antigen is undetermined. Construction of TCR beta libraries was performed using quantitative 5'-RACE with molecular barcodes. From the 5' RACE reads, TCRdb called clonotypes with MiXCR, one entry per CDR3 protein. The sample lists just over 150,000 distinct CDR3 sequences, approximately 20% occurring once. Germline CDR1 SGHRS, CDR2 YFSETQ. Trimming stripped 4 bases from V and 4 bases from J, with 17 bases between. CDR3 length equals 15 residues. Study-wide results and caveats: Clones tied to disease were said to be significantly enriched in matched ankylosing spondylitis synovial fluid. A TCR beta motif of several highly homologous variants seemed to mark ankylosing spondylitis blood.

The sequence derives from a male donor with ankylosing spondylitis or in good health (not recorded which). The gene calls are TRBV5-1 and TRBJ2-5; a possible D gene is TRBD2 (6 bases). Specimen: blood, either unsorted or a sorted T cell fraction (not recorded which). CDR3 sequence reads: CASSVAGSGGETQYF. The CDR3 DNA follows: TGCGCCAGCAGCGTGGCCGGGAGCGGTGGAGAGACCCAGTACTTC.